Shown below are 32 T cell receptor beta chains from a single sample sequenced in a study of shared clonotypes between healthy human individuals. The method was immunoSEQ multiplex PCR; TCRdb's version includes in-frame clones alone and lacks a portion of them. The data contain 2 million to 2.5 million clones, 95% of them singletons. Source material: naive CD4+ T cells sorted from blood. Subset meaning: CD45RA+ positively selected. These receptors all come from a man between 18 and 29 years old in good health.

This rearrangement joins TRBV11-2 to TRBJ1-1, with D maybe TRBD1 (6 bases). The V end was cut by 1 base, the J end by 1 base, with 10 bases between. The CDR3 extends over 15 amino acids. Germline CDR1 is SGHAT and CDR2 is FQNNGV. CDR3 nucleotide sequence: TGTGCCAGCAGCTTAGCGGGGGCAGGGAACACTGAAGCTTTCTTT. Its protein is CASSLAGAGNTEAFF.

V and J are TRBV5-1 and TRBJ2-3, with D perhaps given as TRBD1 or TRBD2 (5 bases each). Germline CDR1 reads SGHRS; CDR2 reads YFSETQ. The CDR3 loop spans 17 amino acids. Trimming took off 4 bases at V and 0 bases at J, with 18 bases between the two ends. The CDR3 spells CASSPSVGAASTDTQYF. The CDR3 DNA is TGCGCCAGCAGCCCGTCTGTCGGGGCTGCTAGCACAGATACGCAGTATTTT. Supplemented by reference TRBV5-1 and TRBJ2-3, the full variable domain reads KAGVTQTPRYLIKTRGQQVTLSCSPISGHRSVSWYQQTPGQGLQFLFEYFSETQRNKGNFPGRFSGRQFSNSRSEMNVSTLELGDSALYLCASSPSVGAASTDTQYFGPGTRLTVL.

The chain recombines TRBV21-1 with TRBJ2-3; the table's D call, TRBD2, has no DNA check behind it. TRBV21-1 is reported as a pseudogene. There are 16 residues in the CDR3. This CDR3 reads CASSKGGREDPDTQYF. The DNA for the CDR3 is TGTGCCAGCAGCAAAGGAGGGCGGGAGGACCCAGATACGCAGTATTTT.

The V gene is TRBV19, the J gene TRBJ1-5, with TRBD1 as a possible D gene (6 bases). Germline V gene lookup returns CDR1 LNHDA and CDR2 SQIVND (reference sequence). The CDR3 has 14 residues. V lost 6 bases and J lost 3, with 12 bases in between. CDR3 nucleotides: TGTGCCAGTAGGGGGGCAGGTCCCAATCAGCCCCAGCATTTT. The encoded protein is CASRGAGPNQPQHF.

The chain carries TRBV5-1 and TRBJ2-3; 10 bases are a match to TRBD2. V lost 1 base, J lost 2 bases, and 4 bases stayed unmatched. Germline lookup yields CDR1 SGHRS and CDR2 YFSETQ. The CDR3 contains 16 residues. The CDR3 DNA sequence: TGCGCCAGCAGCTTGTTAACTAGCGGGGTCACAGATACGCAGTATTTT. It specifies CASSLLTSGVTDTQYF.

The chain recombines TRBV6-5 with TRBJ1-4; weak D call: TRBD1 (5 bases). Trimming took off 6 bases at V and 7 bases at J, with 15 bases between the two ends. Germline V lookup: CDR1 MNHEY, CDR2 SVGAGI. The CDR3 extends over 14 amino acids. CDR3 sequence: CASSSGTNVEKLFF. The CDR3 DNA is TGTGCCAGCAGCTCCGGGACGAATGTTGAAAAACTGTTTTTT.

A single count supports this clone. The rearrangement uses TRBV28 and TRBJ1-1; TRBD1 agrees at 9 bases. CDR3 size: 14 residues. J was trimmed by 6 bases and V by 5 bases; bases with no gene match: 7. Germline V lookup: CDR1 MDHEN, CDR2 SYDVKM. As DNA, the CDR3 is TGTGCCAGCAGTCCGACAGGGGGTCACGCTGAAGCTTTCTTT. Translating gives CASSPTGGHAEAFF.

The chain carries TRBV6-1 and TRBJ1-3; D remains ambiguous. Germline V gene lookup returns CDR1 MNHNS and CDR2 SASEGT. This CDR3 contains 13 residues. V lost 8 bases, J lost 3 bases, and 11 bases lay in between. The CDR3 DNA is TGTGCCAGCGAGGAGGGAGATGGAAACACCATATATTTT. As protein: CASEEGDGNTIYF.

The chain carries TRBV5-4 and TRBJ1-4; 8 positions match TRBD1. The CDR3 totals 15 residues. Unmatched junction bases numbered 3, after V lost 3 bases and J lost 2 bases. The germline CDR1 and CDR2 sequences are SGHNT and YYREEE (reference sequence). CDR3 amino acids: CASSSRDRTNEKLFF. The CDR3 DNA sequence: TGTGCCAGCAGCTCCCGGGACAGGACTAATGAAAAACTGTTTTTT.

V gene TRBV7-9 combines with J gene TRBJ2-5, with D perhaps TRBD1 (7 bases). Per germline, CDR1 SEHNR and CDR2 FQNEAQ (reference sequence). The V and J ends lost 3 bases and 4 bases respectively, with 15 bases between them. The CDR3 runs 15 residues. CDR3 coding DNA: TGTGCCAGCAGCTTCAAACAGGGGAGGAGAGAGACCCAGTACTTC. Translation gives CASSFKQGRRETQYF.

The chain joins TRBV7-9 to TRBJ2-5; D remains ambiguous. The end of the DNA is better explained by TRBJ2-7, so the J call may be wrong. Germline V gives CDR1 SEHNR, CDR2 FQNEAQ (reference sequence). CDR3 length: 14 amino acids. The CDR3 DNA is TGTGCCAGCAGCTTAGCGGTACAGACCTACGAGCAGTACTTC. It encodes CASSLAVQTYEQYF.

The V call is TRBV4-1, the J call TRBJ2-1; 7 bases are shared with TRBD1. CDR1 and CDR2 (germline): MGHRA, YSYEKL. The CDR3 is 18 amino acids. V lost 7 bases to trimming and J lost 1 base; unmatched junction nucleotides: 16. CDR3 nucleotide sequence: TGCGCCAGCACCCCGATGGAGACAGGGAAGAGGTCCTACAATGAGCAGTTCTTC. The encoded protein is CASTPMETGKRSYNEQFF.

The chain uses TRBV9 and TRBJ2-7; D unresolved. The V gene's germline CDR1 is SGDLS and CDR2 YYNGEE. Between the trimmed V and J ends, which lost 3 bases and 6 bases, there was a span of 10 bases. The CDR3 consists of 12 residues. CDR3 in DNA: TGTGCCAGCAGCGCCGACTTATCCGAGCAGTACTTC. Encoded protein: CASSADLSEQYF.

V is TRBV6-5 and J is TRBJ1-1; no clear D gene. V dropped 6 bases and J dropped 3 bases, with 14 bases sitting between them. The CDR3 consists of 14 residues. The germline CDR1 and CDR2 sequences are MNHEY and SVGAGI. The CDR3 is CASRARQVDTEAFF. The DNA of the CDR3 is TGTGCCAGCAGGGCGAGGCAGGTTGACACTGAAGCTTTCTTT.

This chain's CDR3 is CAIMNGQANTGELFF. CDR3 sequence (DNA): TGTGCCATAATGAACGGACAGGCGAACACCGGGGAGCTGTTTTTT. The chain links TRBV10-3 to TRBJ2-2, with TRBD1 matching 7 bases. Germline CDR1 is ENHRY and CDR2 is SYGVKD. The V and J ends lost 9 bases and 0 bases, in that order; junction bases with no gene match: 7. The CDR3 covers 15 residues.

The DNA of the CDR3 is TGTGCCAGCAGCCAAGCGCCCTTAACAGACAGGGGGTTCACTGAAGCTTTCTTT. Amino acids: CASSQAPLTDRGFTEAFF. The chain recombines TRBV14 with TRBJ1-1; TRBD1 agrees at 9 bases. Germline lookup yields CDR1 SGHDN and CDR2 FVKESK. V was clipped by 1 base and J by 4 bases; unmatched bases: 13. This CDR3 region has 18 residues.

The chain is built from TRBV10-3 and TRBJ2-2; D perhaps matches TRBD1 (5 bases). The germline gives CDR1 ENHRY, CDR2 SYGVKD. The V end lost 3 bases, the J end lost 1 base, and 12 bases lay between the germline ends. This CDR3 has 16 residues. CDR3 amino acids: CAISDVDSRNTGELFF. CDR3 DNA: TGTGCCATCAGTGACGTTGACAGTAGGAACACCGGGGAGCTGTTTTTT.

V usage is TRBV29-1 and J usage is TRBJ2-3; 10 nucleotides match TRBD1. Trimming removed 7 bases from V and 3 bases from J; junction bases left unmatched: 7. The CDR3 contains 14 residues. Germline V lookup: CDR1 SQVTM, CDR2 ANQGSEA. The CDR3 sequence: CSGTGQGGTDTQYF. For the CDR3, the DNA is TGCAGCGGAACTGGACAGGGGGGTACAGATACGCAGTATTTT.

The chain is built from TRBV6-1 and TRBJ1-2, with D perhaps matching TRBD1 (5 bases). The CDR3 is 14 residues long. V shed 7 bases and J shed 8 bases, with 20 bases lying between them. Germline assignment: CDR1 MNHNS and CDR2 SASEGT. The CDR3 DNA reads TGTGCCAGCAACCCGACAGAGAACCAGCGGGGCTACACCTTC. Residues: CASNPTENQRGYTF.

The chain is built from TRBV6-5 and TRBJ1-2; tentatively, D is TRBD1 (5 bases). V lost 5 bases, J lost 5 bases, and 18 bases lay in between. The CDR3 sequence is 15 residues long. The germline CDR1 and CDR2 sequences are MNHEY and SVGAGI. The CDR3 DNA follows: TGTGCCAGCAGTCGCCTGGAGGGGAGAGGGTATGGCTACACCTTC. Amino acid sequence: CASSRLEGRGYGYTF.

The CDR3 DNA follows: TGTGCCAGCAGCTTAACAGGGTATGGCTACACCTTC. Amino acid sequence: CASSLTGYGYTF. The J gene is TRBJ1-2, the V gene TRBV7-2, with D perhaps TRBD1 (6 bases). Germline loops: CDR1 SGHTA, CDR2 FQGNSA. Trimming left V 2 bases short and J 5 bases short, with 6 bases between. The CDR3 has 12 residues.

The rearrangement links TRBV6-1 to TRBJ2-5; D unclear. V was shortened by 5 bases and J by 4 bases, with 8 bases between the two germline ends. CDR1 MNHNS and CDR2 SASEGT come from the germline V gene. The CDR3 runs 12 residues. The CDR3 is CASSRFRETQYF. In nucleotides, the CDR3 is TGTGCCAGCAGTAGGTTCAGAGAGACCCAGTACTTC.

This clone was observed once. At the DNA level, this CDR3 is encoded by other sequences in the same sample as well. The chain uses TRBV2 and TRBJ1-5; no firm D call. The CDR3 runs 13 residues. Trimming shortened V by 6 bases and J by 2 bases, and 8 bases separated the two germline ends. Per germline, CDR1 SNHLY and CDR2 FYNNEI. The CDR3: CASREDGNQPQHF. The CDR3 DNA is TGTGCCAGCAGAGAGGATGGCAATCAGCCCCAGCATTTT.

The chain joins TRBV28 to TRBJ1-6, with TRBD1 as a possible D gene (5 bases). The CDR3 sequence is 15 residues long. Germline V CDR1 and CDR2: MDHEN, SYDVKM. V was shortened by 2 bases and J by 5 bases, with 10 bases between the two germline ends. The CDR3 region is CASSLRAGNNSPLHF. CDR3 coding DNA: TGTGCCAGCAGTTTAAGGGCAGGGAATAATTCACCCCTCCACTTT.

The rearrangement joins TRBV4-1 to TRBJ1-5; D is perhaps TRBD1 (6 bases). The CDR3 is 15 residues long. V dropped 1 base and J dropped 3 bases, with 10 bases sitting between them. The V gene's germline CDR1 is MGHRA and CDR2 YSYEKL. The CDR3 loop reads CASSQVRGTNQPQHF. CDR3 sequence (DNA): TGCGCCAGCAGCCAAGTCAGGGGCACCAATCAGCCCCAGCATTTT.

The V call is TRBV15, the J call TRBJ2-7; no firm D call. The germline CDR1 and CDR2 sequences are LNHNV and YYDKDF (reference sequence). The V end was cut by 1 base, the J end by 1 base, with 17 bases between. This CDR3 contains 17 residues. The CDR3 bases are TGTGCCACCAGCAGAGGAGGCCCAGGCCTAATATCCTACGAGCAGTACTTC. Translating gives CATSRGGPGLISYEQYF.

The chain uses TRBV7-2 and TRBJ1-2; 8 bases agree with TRBD1. In germline, CDR1 is SGHTA, CDR2 FQGNSA. J gave up 3 bases and V 5 bases, and 5 bases lay outside the gene matches. The CDR3 is 14 residues long. This chain's CDR3 is CASSRMTGDYGYTF. The CDR3, as DNA: TGTGCCAGCAGCCGGATGACAGGGGACTATGGCTACACCTTC.

The genes are TRBV11-2 and TRBJ2-3; no clear D gene. This CDR3 has 15 amino acids. Between the trimmed V and J ends, which lost 2 bases and 5 bases, there was a span of 14 bases. The germline V gene has CDR1 SGHAT and CDR2 FQNNGV. The CDR3 sequence: CASSLNSLVGDTQYF. The CDR3 DNA reads as TGTGCCAGCAGCTTAAACAGCCTGGTAGGAGATACGCAGTATTTT.

The chain employs TRBV4-1 and TRBJ2-7; 7 bases align to TRBD1. V was pared by 4 bases and J by 9 bases, with 15 bases of the junction left unmatched. Germline assignment: CDR1 MGHRA and CDR2 YSYEKL. The CDR3 has 15 amino acids. The CDR3 coding sequence is TGCGCCAGCAGCCTATTGGGGGACAGCGGCACAGGGCAGTACTTC. Translation gives CASSLLGDSGTGQYF.

The rearrangement joins TRBV5-4 to TRBJ2-5; D is perhaps TRBD2 (6 bases). The CDR3 loop spans 16 amino acids. V was shortened by 0 bases and J by 4 bases, with 16 bases between the two germline ends. Germline CDR1 reads SGHNT; CDR2 reads YYREEE (reference sequence). The CDR3 DNA sequence: TGTGCCAGCAGCTTGGTTCCGGCGGGATGGGCAGAGACCCAGTACTTC. Residues: CASSLVPAGWAETQYF.

V usage is TRBV28 and J usage is TRBJ1-4; tentatively, D is TRBD1 (5 bases). V dropped 5 bases and J dropped 8 bases, with 12 bases sitting between them. CDR1 and CDR2 from the germline V gene are MDHEN and SYDVKM. The CDR3 is made up of 13 amino acids. CDR3 in amino acids: CASSPGRVEKLFF. CDR3 bases: TGTGCCAGCAGTCCAGGGAGGGTAGAAAAACTGTTTTTT.

V and J are TRBV18 and TRBJ2-7; TRBD1 agrees at 8 bases. CDR3 length: 15 amino acids. J was trimmed by 3 bases and V by 3 bases; bases with no gene match: 7. CDR1 KGHSH and CDR2 LQKENI come from the germline V gene. The CDR3 loop reads CASSPSVGQGYEQYF. The CDR3 nucleotides are TGTGCCAGCTCACCGAGCGTAGGACAGGGCTACGAGCAGTACTTC.